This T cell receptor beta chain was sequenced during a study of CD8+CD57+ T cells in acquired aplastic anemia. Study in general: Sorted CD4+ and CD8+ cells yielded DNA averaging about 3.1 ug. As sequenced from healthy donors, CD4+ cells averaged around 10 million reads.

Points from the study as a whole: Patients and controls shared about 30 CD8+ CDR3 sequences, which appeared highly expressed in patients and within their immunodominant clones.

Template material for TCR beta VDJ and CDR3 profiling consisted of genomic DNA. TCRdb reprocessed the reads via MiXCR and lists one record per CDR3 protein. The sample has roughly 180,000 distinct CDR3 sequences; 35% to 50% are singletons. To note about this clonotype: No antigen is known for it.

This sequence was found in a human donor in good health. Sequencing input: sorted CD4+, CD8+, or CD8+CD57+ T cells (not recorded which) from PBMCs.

CDR3 in amino acids: CASRRTGYGYTF. In DNA form, the CDR3 reads TGTGCCAGCAGGAGGACAGGGTATGGCTACACCTTC. This sequence joins TRBV7-2 and TRBJ1-2; 8 bases are a match to TRBD1. Germline V CDR1 and CDR2: SGHTA, FQGNSA. This CDR3 contains 12 residues. With 6 bases clipped from V and 5 bases from J, the junction kept 2 bases outside the gene matches.